Below, 18 T cell receptor beta chains from the same sample are listed, as sequenced in a study of T cell repertoires in cytomegalovirus infection (dated by TCRdb to about 2019). TCRdb names Illumina HiSeq 1500 as the instrument used. The public reads were reanalyzed by TCRdb: fastp trimming at Q25, MiXCR alignment, in-frame beta chains only. Duplicate CDR3 protein sequences are folded into a single record with the most common DNA and genes. This sample comprises more than 500,000 distinct CDR3 sequences, about 15% of them detected only once. 20% to 30% of the sample goes to the ten largest clones. The sample consisted of CD8+ T cells from PBMCs. Receptors were obtained from a human donor in good health (CMV status not recorded). Some clones in this sample may be carry-over from other donors' samples.

The J gene is TRBJ2-1, the V gene TRBV10-2; D is ambiguous. Germline V CDR1 and CDR2: WSHSY, SAAADI. This CDR3 is 13 amino acids long. Trimming left V 2 bases short and J 1 base short, with 3 bases between. The CDR3 DNA reads TGCGCCAGCAGTGAGGAATCCTACAATGAGCAGTTCTTC. It translates to CASSEESYNEQFF.

This clonotype was seen repeatedly, ten times or more. The V gene is TRBV7-8, the J gene TRBJ2-1; 9 nucleotides align to TRBD2. The CDR3 covers 16 residues. V shed 3 bases and J 4 bases; nucleotides not matched to a gene: 7. Per the germline V gene, CDR1 is SGHVS and CDR2 is FQNEAQ. CDR3 sequence: CASSFPASGDYNEQFF. The CDR3 nucleotides are TGTGCCAGCAGCTTCCCGGCTAGCGGGGATTACAATGAGCAGTTCTTC.

This clonotype was counted only a few times. The J gene is TRBJ2-5, the V gene TRBV7-9; D ambiguous. The germline CDR1 and CDR2 sequences are SEHNR and FQNEAQ (reference sequence). CDR3 length equals 15 residues. Trimming left V 1 base short and J 1 base short, with 10 bases between. CDR3 sequence (DNA): TGTGCCAGCAGCTTAGTCCCGGTATCCCAAGAGACCCAGTACTTC. The encoded protein is CASSLVPVSQETQYF.

The chain is built from TRBV4-2 and TRBJ2-7; 9 bases fit TRBD2. V lost 4 bases to trimming and J lost 6 bases; unmatched junction nucleotides: 7. Germline V gene lookup returns CDR1 LGHNA and CDR2 YNFKEQ. This CDR3 has 14 residues. As DNA, the CDR3 is TGTGCCAGCAGCCGACCCGGGACTAGCCCCGAGCAGTACTTC. Encoded protein: CASSRPGTSPEQYF.

The V and J genes are TRBV11-2 and TRBJ2-3; 12 nucleotides line up with TRBD2. CDR3 size: 16 residues. Trimming cost V 0 bases and J 7 bases; bases outside gene matches: 5. Germline V gene data show CDR1 as SGHAT and CDR2 as FQNNGV. Here the CDR3 DNA reads TGTGCCAGCAGCTTAGAACTAGCGGGGGGATTCTATACGCAGTATTTT. Its translation: CASSLELAGGFYTQYF.

The table lists this clonotype with many counts. The chain recombines TRBV12-3 or TRBV12-4 with TRBJ1-5; 7 bases line up with TRBD1. V was clipped by 6 bases and J by 2 bases; unmatched bases: 4. CDR3 length: 14 residues. The CDR3 DNA follows: TGTGCCAGCAGGGCAGACAGGGGCAATCAGCCCCAGCATTTT. This translates into CASRADRGNQPQHF.

As to this clonotype: Without the conserved terminal phenylalanine or tryptophan, this CDR3 likely stems from a read error. The chain recombines TRBV7-4 with TRBJ2-1; no firm D call. The CDR3 extends over 13 amino acids. Germline values: CDR1 SGHVT, CDR2 SQSDAQ. V lost 1 base and J 10 bases, leaving 11 bases between the germline ends. CDR3 DNA sequence: TGTGCCAGCAGCTTAGTAACCAGACCCGAGCAGTTCTTA. This encodes CASSLVTRPEQFL.

The sample holds a few counts of this clonotype. The rearrangement links TRBV4-1 to TRBJ1-6; no reliable D call. Germline CDR1 MGHRA, CDR2 YSYEKL. Trimming took 1 base from V and 3 from J, leaving 1 base between them. There are 13 residues in the CDR3. The DNA for the CDR3 is TGCGCCAGCAGCCAAGGCTATAATTCACCCCTCCACTTT. It encodes CASSQGYNSPLHF.

This clonotype has a handful of counts. The J gene is TRBJ2-7, the V gene TRBV5-1; D remains ambiguous. Germline CDR1 and CDR2: SGHRS and YFSETQ. V dropped 5 bases and J dropped 6 bases, with 15 bases sitting between them. The CDR3 loop spans 13 amino acids. CDR3 bases: TGCGCCAGCAGACGACCGAGTGAGGTCGAGCAGTACTTC. This gives the protein CASRRPSEVEQYF.

This clonotype was recorded a few times. The chain has TRBV19 and TRBJ2-6, with D perhaps TRBD1 (6 bases). CDR1 is LNHDA, CDR2 SQIVND, per germline (reference sequence). The CDR3 runs to 17 residues. V was cut by 6 bases and J by 0 bases, with 15 bases left in between. The DNA for the CDR3 is TGTGCCAGTAGGAACCGGGACACTGCCTCTGGGGCCAACGTCCTGACTTTC. Translating gives CASRNRDTASGANVLTF.

The genes are TRBV6-5 and TRBJ2-1; TRBD2 aligns across 12 bases. Germline V gene data show CDR1 as MNHEY and CDR2 as SVGAGI. V gave up 7 bases and J gave up 1 base; unmatched junction bases: 5. The CDR3 has 16 amino acids. The CDR3 DNA reads TGTGCCAGCAACCTAGCGGGAGGGCCTTCCTACAATGAGCAGTTCTTC. Translated: CASNLAGGPSYNEQFF.

The rearrangement links TRBV6-5 to TRBJ2-2, with 10 bases lining up with TRBD2. V was clipped by 4 bases and J by 0 bases; unmatched bases: 14. CDR1 MNHEY and CDR2 SVGAGI come from the germline V gene. This CDR3 spans 20 amino acids. DNA of the CDR3: TGTGCCAGCAGTTCGTACCCATTGGTAGCGGGAGGCCCGAACACCGGGGAGCTGTTTTTT. As protein: CASSSYPLVAGGPNTGELFF.

This clonotype was counted ten times or more. The chain employs TRBV7-9 and TRBJ2-7; 13 positions match TRBD2. V was pared by 6 bases and J by 0 bases, with 11 bases of the junction left unmatched. The V gene's germline CDR1 is SEHNR and CDR2 FQNEAQ (reference sequence). CDR3 length equals 18 residues. CDR3 residues: CASRPRTSGRGGSYEQYF. CDR3 DNA sequence: TGTGCCAGCAGACCCCGGACTAGCGGGAGAGGGGGCTCCTACGAGCAGTACTTC.

This clonotype appeared a few times. This sequence joins TRBV25-1 and TRBJ1-1; 7 positions match TRBD1. Trimming cost V 7 bases and J 10 bases; bases outside gene matches: 9. The CDR3 is made up of 12 amino acids. Germline CDR1 and CDR2: MGHDK and SYGVNS. The CDR3 region is CASTDRVDRAFF. The CDR3 DNA reads TGTGCCAGCACTGACAGGGTTGATAGAGCTTTCTTT. Filled out from reference TRBV25-1 and TRBJ1-1, the complete variable domain reads EADIYQTPRYLVIGTGKKITLECSQTMGHDKMYWYQQDPGMELHLIHYSYGVNSTEKGDLSSESTVSRIRTEHFPLTLESARPSHTSQYLCASTDRVDRAFFGQGTRLTVV.

At least ten counts were recorded for this clonotype. The rearrangement uses TRBV7-9 and TRBJ2-7; the D gene is possibly TRBD2 (6 bases). Trimming left V 5 bases short and J 2 bases short, with 13 bases between. The germline V gene encodes CDR1 SEHNR and CDR2 FQNEAQ (reference sequence). The CDR3 extends over 14 amino acids. The CDR3: CASSPLAKTYEQYF. CDR3 sequence (DNA): TGTGCCAGCAGCCCTCTAGCGAAAACCTACGAGCAGTACTTC.

This clonotype was detected ten times or more. The J gene is TRBJ2-1, the V gene TRBV6-1; unclear D gene. Germline CDR1 is MNHNS and CDR2 is SASEGT. The germline V and J ends were trimmed by 8 bases and 6 bases, with 14 bases remaining between them. The CDR3 extends over 13 amino acids. The CDR3 sequence is CASGPHSRNEQFF. CDR3 in DNA: TGTGCCAGCGGACCGCACAGCCGCAATGAGCAGTTCTTC.

This chain uses TRBV6-5 with TRBJ1-5; D remains unclear. The CDR3 has 13 residues. V lost 4 bases to trimming and J lost 7 bases, with 11 bases between them. The germline gives CDR1 MNHEY, CDR2 SVGAGI. CDR3 nucleotide sequence: TGTGCCAGCAGTTCGCCCAGCGGGCAGCCCCAGCATTTT. Amino acids: CASSSPSGQPQHF.

This chain connects TRBV2 to TRBJ2-7; 7 bases align to TRBD2. Germline V gene lookup returns CDR1 SNHLY and CDR2 FYNNEI. The trim removed 8 bases at V and 0 bases at J, leaving 4 bases unmatched. The CDR3 is 13 amino acids. CDR3 sequence (DNA): TGTGCCAGCCGGGGGGAGTCCTCCTACGAGCAGTACTTC. Its protein is CASRGESSYEQYF.